What follows are 30 T cell receptor beta chains derived from one specimen sequenced in a study of PD-1 blockade in classical Hodgkin lymphoma. There was relapse after autologous stem cell transplantation in every patient, and there was variation in brentuximab vedotin exposure. Method: immunoSEQ multiplex PCR; TCRdb's copy keeps in-frame clones and lacks some. The sample consists of approximately 34,000 clones, roughly four fifths of them appearing once. The sample consisted of peripheral blood mononuclear cells (PBMCs), taken at baseline. The receptors stem from a human donor with classical Hodgkin lymphoma.

V and J are TRBV28 and TRBJ1-3; maybe TRBD1 (5 bases). The length of the CDR3 is 16 residues. Germline V gene lookup returns CDR1 MDHEN and CDR2 SYDVKM. V was clipped by 6 bases and J by 4 bases, with 19 bases between them. This CDR3 is CASRTDGRVSGNTIYF. CDR3 DNA: TGTGCCAGCAGGACCGATGGCAGGGTGAGCGGAAACACCATATATTTT.

This clone was recorded a few times. The V call is TRBV29-1, the J call TRBJ2-7; the D is unclear. V was cut by 6 bases and J by 0 bases, with 12 bases left in between. Germline loops: CDR1 SQVTM, CDR2 ANQGSEA. The length of the CDR3 is 13 residues. DNA of the CDR3: TGCAGCGTCGGAGCCTCCCTCTCCTACGAGCAGTACTTC. The encoded protein is CSVGASLSYEQYF.

V gene TRBV27 combines with J gene TRBJ2-7; D perhaps matches TRBD2 (5 bases). The V end was cut by 2 bases, the J end by 1 base, with 15 bases between. CDR3 length: 16 residues. CDR1 and CDR2 (germline): MNHEY, SMNVEV (reference sequence). Here the CDR3 DNA reads TGTGCCAGCAGTTTAAGCCGAGGGCAGGTTTCCTACGAGCAGTACTTC. Its protein product is CASSLSRGQVSYEQYF.

The chain is built from TRBV19 and TRBJ2-1; D might be TRBD2 (6 bases). CDR1 is LNHDA, CDR2 SQIVND, per germline (reference sequence). The CDR3 contains 12 residues. The V and J ends lost 9 bases and 5 bases respectively, with 11 bases between them. Here the CDR3 reads CASSGWDNEQFF. CDR3 DNA: TGTGCCAGCAGCGGGTGGGACAATGAGCAGTTCTTC. The whole variable domain, remainder taken from reference TRBV19 and TRBJ2-1, is DGGITQSPKYLFRKEGQNVTLSCEQNLNHDAMYWYRQDPGQGLRLIYYSQIVNDFQKGDIAEGYSVSREKKESFPLTVTSAQKNPTAFYLCASSGWDNEQFFGPGTRLTVL.

The rearrangement uses TRBV18 and TRBJ1-2, with TRBD1 identical over 8 bases. The CDR3 extends over 13 amino acids. CDR1 is KGHSH, CDR2 LQKENI, per germline. V lost 3 bases to trimming and J lost 7 bases; unmatched junction nucleotides: 4. CDR3 bases: TGTGCCAGCTCACCGGGACAGGTAGTTGGCTACACCTTC. Residues: CASSPGQVVGYTF.

This clone was counted once. The J gene is TRBJ1-2, the V gene TRBV18; 9 nucleotides match TRBD1. Germline V gene data show CDR1 as KGHSH and CDR2 as LQKENI. CDR3 length equals 14 residues. The ends lost 2 bases at V and 3 bases at J; junction bases unmatched: 1. CDR3 region: CASSPRTGDYGYTF. CDR3 coding DNA: TGTGCCAGCTCACCAAGGACAGGGGACTATGGCTACACCTTC. The complete variable domain, with remaining parts taken from reference TRBV18 and TRBJ1-2, reads NAGVMQNPRHLVRRRGQEARLRCSPMKGHSHVYWYRQLPEEGLKFMVYLQKENIIDESGMPKERFSAEFPKEGPSILRIQQVVRGDSAAYFCASSPRTGDYGYTFGSGTRLTVV.

V gene TRBV18 combines with J gene TRBJ2-1; D unclear. This CDR3 comprises 14 residues. Trimming left V 3 bases short and J 3 bases short, with 9 bases between. Looked up from germline, CDR1 is KGHSH and CDR2 is LQKENI. The CDR3 DNA is TGTGCCAGCTCACCGAAGATCAACTACAATGAGCAGTTCTTC. Translating gives CASSPKINYNEQFF.

This clone was recorded once. The rearrangement links TRBV9 to TRBJ2-1, with D uncertain. The V end lost 7 bases, the J end lost 0 bases, and 5 bases lay between the germline ends. CDR3 length: 12 residues. Germline assignment: CDR1 SGDLS and CDR2 YYNGEE. As DNA, the CDR3 is TGTGCCAGCTCACGCTCCTACAATGAGCAGTTCTTC. Protein sequence: CASSRSYNEQFF.

The genes are TRBV11-3 and TRBJ1-4; tentative D call: TRBD1 (5 bases). The CDR3 is made up of 16 amino acids. V shed 5 bases and J shed 0 bases, with 13 bases lying between them. Germline CDR1 reads SGHNT; CDR2 reads YENEEA. CDR3 nucleotide sequence: TGTGCCAGCAGCCCCCGCGGGGGTGCAACTAATGAAAAACTGTTTTTT. It encodes CASSPRGGATNEKLFF.

The chain links TRBV14 to TRBJ2-7; D is unclear. In germline, CDR1 is SGHDN, CDR2 FVKESK. Trimming removed 4 bases from V and 7 bases from J, with 14 bases in between. The CDR3 runs to 13 residues. The CDR3 DNA follows: TGTGCCAGCAGCCTCCTGGGCCGAGAAGAGCAGTACTTC. Translating it yields CASSLLGREEQYF.

The chain recombines TRBV10-3 with TRBJ1-2, with D maybe TRBD1 (5 bases). The CDR3 runs to 13 residues. Germline V gene lookup returns CDR1 ENHRY and CDR2 SYGVKD. Trimming left V 4 bases short and J 8 bases short, with 14 bases between. CDR3 nucleotide sequence: TGTGCCATCAGTGTAGGGGCCGCGGTAGGCTACACCTTC. Translation: CAISVGAAVGYTF.

The chain combines TRBV29-1 with TRBJ2-7; D could derive from TRBD1 or TRBD2 (7 bases each). Trimming pared 4 bases from V and 3 bases from J, leaving 16 bases between. The CDR3 totals 14 residues. Per germline, CDR1 SQVTM and CDR2 ANQGSEA. Here the CDR3 reads CSVGRGRGGYEQYF. CDR3 sequence (DNA): TGCAGCGTTGGCCGGGGCAGGGGGGGCTACGAGCAGTACTTC.

This rearrangement joins TRBV19 to TRBJ2-5; 13 bases are shared with TRBD2. The CDR3 length is 17 residues. V gave up 6 bases and J gave up 2 bases; unmatched junction bases: 9. The V gene's germline CDR1 is LNHDA and CDR2 SQIVND (reference sequence). The CDR3: CASRDPGLAGHQETQYF. CDR3 nucleotides: TGTGCCAGTAGGGACCCGGGACTAGCGGGGCATCAAGAGACCCAGTACTTC.

The chain uses TRBV4-2 and TRBJ2-3, with 10 bases matching TRBD1. With V trimmed by 1 base and J by 0 bases, 13 bases remained unmatched. This CDR3 region has 20 residues. Looked up from germline, CDR1 is LGHNA and CDR2 is YNFKEQ. In DNA, the CDR3 is TGTGCCAGCAGCCAAGCCCTGACCGGGACAGGGGCGACTAGCACAGATACGCAGTATTTT. Its translation: CASSQALTGTGATSTDTQYF.

This chain connects TRBV7-2 to TRBJ2-7; maybe TRBD1 (5 bases). V lost 5 bases and J lost 0, with 11 bases in between. The germline V gene encodes CDR1 SGHTA and CDR2 FQGNSA. This CDR3 has 14 amino acids. As DNA, the CDR3 is TGTGCCAGCAGCAAGGACACTACCTCCTACGAGCAGTACTTC. Protein sequence: CASSKDTTSYEQYF.

The rearrangement uses TRBV5-1 and TRBJ2-3, with D hard to call. V was cut by 2 bases and J by 1 base, with 2 bases left in between. Germline loops: CDR1 SGHRS, CDR2 YFSETQ. The CDR3 has 12 residues. CDR3 loop: CASSFGTDTQYF. CDR3 DNA: TGCGCCAGCAGCTTCGGCACAGATACGCAGTATTTT.

The rearrangement links TRBV9 to TRBJ2-6; D call uncertain. V lost 4 bases, J lost 9 bases, and 8 bases lay in between. This CDR3 is built from 12 residues. CDR1 is SGDLS, CDR2 YYNGEE, per germline. DNA of the CDR3: TGTGCCAGCAGCCCCCCGGGCAACGTCCTGACTTTC. This gives the protein CASSPPGNVLTF.

This clone turned up a few times. This chain connects TRBV6-6 to TRBJ1-1, with D possibly being TRBD1 (5 bases). CDR3 length equals 16 residues. Germline values: CDR1 MNHNY, CDR2 SVGAGI (reference sequence). Trimming shortened V by 6 bases and J by 2 bases, and 19 bases separated the two germline ends. The CDR3 sequence: CASRFESGPLNTEAFF. The CDR3 region has the DNA TGTGCCAGCAGATTCGAGTCGGGACCCCTTAACACTGAAGCTTTCTTT.

This chain uses TRBV7-6 with TRBJ2-2; 8 nucleotides align to TRBD2. The CDR3 has 16 amino acids. From germline, CDR1 is SGHVS and CDR2 FNYEAQ. Germline trimming cut 5 bases from V and 3 bases from J; bases unmatched to any gene: 8. For the CDR3, the DNA is TGTGCCAGCAGCCAAGGGCGGGGGGTTCACACCGGGGAGCTGTTTTTT. Encoded protein: CASSQGRGVHTGELFF.

The rearrangement joins TRBV19 to TRBJ2-1, with 9 nucleotides matching TRBD2. Germline CDR1 reads LNHDA; CDR2 reads SQIVND (reference sequence). This CDR3 comprises 13 residues. V trimming: 9 bases; J trimming: 4 bases; junction bases outside the gene matches: 4. CDR3 in DNA: TGTGCCAGCTGGGCGGGGGGGTACAATGAGCAGTTCTTC. Its protein is CASWAGGYNEQFF.

The chain is built from TRBV25-1 and TRBJ2-5; TRBD2 might be the D (5 bases). Trimming removed 10 bases from V and 1 base from J, with 19 bases in between. Germline assignment: CDR1 MGHDK and CDR2 SYGVNS. There are 15 residues in the CDR3. DNA of the CDR3: TGTGCCACCAAGGACTCACTTGGAGTCCAAGAGACCCAGTACTTC. Protein product: CATKDSLGVQETQYF.

The chain links TRBV4-3 to TRBJ2-1; a weak D match, TRBD1 (8 bases). V was clipped by 2 bases and J by 3 bases, with 14 bases between them. The CDR3 is 16 amino acids. Germline V lookup: CDR1 LGHNA, CDR2 YSLEER. CDR3 amino acids: CASSQLQGEGYNEQFF. Here the CDR3 DNA reads TGCGCCAGCAGCCAATTACAGGGGGAGGGCTACAATGAGCAGTTCTTC.

The gene calls are TRBV2 and TRBJ2-7, with D possibly matching TRBD2 (6 bases). Germline assignment: CDR1 SNHLY and CDR2 FYNNEI. The V end was cut by 4 bases, the J end by 2 bases, with 9 bases between. This CDR3 is built from 13 residues. DNA of the CDR3: TGTGCCAGCAGTGTTAGCGGAGCCTACGAGCAGTACTTC. The encoded protein is CASSVSGAYEQYF.

The chain uses TRBV19 and TRBJ2-5; 8 positions match TRBD1. V shed 7 bases and J 3 bases; nucleotides not matched to a gene: 10. CDR1 and CDR2 (germline): LNHDA, SQIVND (reference sequence). This CDR3 is 15 amino acids long. DNA for the CDR3: TGTGCCAGTATGGACAGGGTCGGCTTCGAAGAGACCCAGTACTTC. Amino acids: CASMDRVGFEETQYF.

This chain joins TRBV7-2 and TRBJ2-3, with D uncertain. The germline V and J ends were trimmed by 0 bases and 5 bases, with 18 bases remaining between them. Germline V gene data show CDR1 as SGHTA and CDR2 as FQGNSA. CDR3 size: 17 residues. The CDR3 nucleotides are TGTGCCAGCAGCTTAGCCGCGACTGGAGCCTTCGGAGATACGCAGTATTTT. Protein: CASSLAATGAFGDTQYF.

This chain uses TRBV18 with TRBJ1-4; 10 nucleotides match TRBD1. Germline loops: CDR1 KGHSH, CDR2 LQKENI. The CDR3 is 14 amino acids. V gave up 2 bases and J gave up 6 bases; unmatched junction bases: 0. The CDR3 DNA reads TGTGCCAGCTCACCAGGGACAGGGGATGAAAAACTGTTTTTT. Its translation is CASSPGTGDEKLFF.

This chain links TRBV19 with TRBJ2-3; 8 bases align to TRBD2. The CDR3 extends over 16 amino acids. V lost 5 bases to trimming and J lost 2 bases; unmatched junction nucleotides: 9. Germline CDR1 is LNHDA and CDR2 is SQIVND (reference sequence). The CDR3 DNA sequence: TGTGCCAGTAGTTCACGCGGGGGGACGAACACAGATACGCAGTATTTT. It yields the protein CASSSRGGTNTDTQYF. Combining the CDR3 with reference TRBV19 and TRBJ2-3 gives the whole variable domain DGGITQSPKYLFRKEGQNVTLSCEQNLNHDAMYWYRQDPGQGLRLIYYSQIVNDFQKGDIAEGYSVSREKKESFPLTVTSAQKNPTAFYLCASSSRGGTNTDTQYFGPGTRLTVL.

The table lists this clone with a few counts. V usage is TRBV4-3 and J usage is TRBJ1-5; TRBD1 is a possible D gene (6 bases). The germline V and J ends were trimmed by 0 bases and 5 bases, with 17 bases remaining between them. Germline CDR1 is LGHNA and CDR2 is YSLEER. CDR3 length equals 17 residues. This CDR3 is CASSQDPPGGGYQPQHF. CDR3 coding DNA: TGCGCCAGCAGCCAAGATCCCCCGGGGGGGGGCTATCAGCCCCAGCATTTT.

The chain has TRBV6-6 and TRBJ2-7; TRBD1 matches 10 bases. Trimming took 6 bases from V and 2 from J; bases not matched to a gene: 7. From germline, CDR1 is MNHNY and CDR2 SVGAGI (reference sequence). The CDR3 covers 15 residues. The chain's CDR3 is CASRDSGQGTYEQYF. CDR3 coding DNA: TGTGCCAGCAGGGATTCGGGACAGGGGACCTACGAGCAGTACTTC.

This clone was recorded once. V gene TRBV7-2 combines with J gene TRBJ1-1; no clear D. The germline V and J ends were trimmed by 2 bases and 5 bases, with 6 bases remaining between them. Germline CDR1 is SGHTA and CDR2 is FQGNSA. The CDR3 runs 12 residues. CDR3 loop: CASSLTRTEAFF. The CDR3 nucleotides are TGTGCCAGCAGCTTAACTAGGACTGAAGCTTTCTTT.